One sample yielded the 9 T cell receptor beta chains listed below, sequenced in a study of blood T cell repertoires in COVID-19. Generated by immunoSEQ multiplex PCR, the TCRdb table keeps only in-frame clones and is missing some. Here the sample spans 390,000 or so clones, approximately 90% being singletons. The sample was peripheral blood. These receptor sequences come from a woman aged 25-40 years with active or convalescent COVID-19.

V and J are TRBV5-1 and TRBJ1-2; D is unclear. The V and J ends lost 0 bases and 0 bases respectively, with 12 bases between them. CDR3 length equals 16 residues. Germline V gene sequence: CDR1 SGHRS, CDR2 YFSETQ. This chain's CDR3 is CASSLDSLRPNYGYTF. The CDR3 nucleotides are TGCGCCAGCAGCTTGGATAGCCTTCGGCCTAACTATGGCTACACCTTC.

This clone was picked up one time. The rearrangement uses TRBV9 and TRBJ2-1; TRBD2 matches 9 bases. Germline CDR1 is SGDLS and CDR2 is YYNGEE. This CDR3 comprises 15 residues. The V and J ends lost 3 bases and 8 bases, in that order; junction bases with no gene match: 9. The CDR3 sequence: CASSASGTSFDEQFF. In DNA, the CDR3 is TGTGCCAGCAGCGCGTCCGGGACTAGCTTCGATGAGCAGTTCTTC.

At least ten counts were recorded for this clone. This chain links TRBV29-1 with TRBJ2-1; TRBD2 matches at 7 bases. The CDR3 covers 14 residues. Germline values: CDR1 SQVTM, CDR2 ANQGSEA. Trimming removed 0 bases from V and 7 bases from J; junction bases left unmatched: 6. CDR3 amino acids: CSVEEYLSGNEQFF. The CDR3 bases are TGCAGCGTTGAAGAATACCTTAGCGGGAATGAGCAGTTCTTC.

V is TRBV7-2 and J is TRBJ2-7, with 10 bases fitting TRBD2. Trimming at V came to 5 bases and at J to 3 bases, leaving 10 bases not matched to a gene. This CDR3 is built from 16 residues. CDR1 SGHTA and CDR2 FQGNSA come from the germline V gene. DNA of the CDR3: TGTGCCAGCAGCCTCTCAGCGGGAGGGCCTTACTACGAGCAGTACTTC. Amino acid sequence: CASSLSAGGPYYEQYF. The entire variable domain, with the rest obtained from reference TRBV7-2 and TRBJ2-7, is as follows: GAGVSQSPSNKVTEKGKDVELRCDPISGHTALYWYRQSLGQGLEFLIYFQGNSAPDKSGLPSDRFSAERTGGSVSTLTIQRTQQEDSAVYLCASSLSAGGPYYEQYFGPGTRLTVT.

The chain has TRBV25-1 and TRBJ1-3, with D possibly matching TRBD1 (5 bases). Germline V lookup: CDR1 MGHDK, CDR2 SYGVNS. Trimming shortened V by 3 bases and J by 0 bases, and 9 bases separated the two germline ends. There are 15 residues in the CDR3. The CDR3 nucleotides read TGTGCCAGCAGTGATGTGGGGGGCTCTGGAAACACCATATATTTT. Protein product: CASSDVGGSGNTIYF.

Regarding this clone: Distinct nucleotide sequences in the sample also encode this CDR3. The gene calls are TRBV7-2 and TRBJ1-2; 7 bases line up with TRBD1. CDR1 and CDR2 (germline): SGHTA, FQGNSA. CDR3 size: 14 residues. V shed 5 bases and J 4 bases; nucleotides not matched to a gene: 7. CDR3 in amino acids: CASSPGTAPYGYTF. The CDR3 region has the DNA TGTGCCAGCAGCCCCGGGACAGCCCCCTATGGCTACACCTTC.

This clone came up once. The chain employs TRBV27 and TRBJ2-1, with 9 nucleotides matching TRBD2. The germline CDR1 and CDR2 sequences are MNHEY and SMNVEV (reference sequence). V lost 7 bases, J lost 7 bases, and 8 bases stayed unmatched. The CDR3 is 14 residues long. CDR3 coding DNA: TGTGCCAGCAACAAGCGGGAGGCTGGAAATGAGCAGTTCTTC. Translated, it gives CASNKREAGNEQFF.

The chain carries TRBV9 and TRBJ2-7; D is possibly TRBD2 (6 bases). V was pared by 1 base and J by 0 bases, with 8 bases between. CDR1 and CDR2 (germline): SGDLS, YYNGEE. This CDR3 is 14 amino acids long. CDR3 coding DNA: TGTGCCAGCAGCGTATACGGGGGCTCCTACGAGCAGTACTTC. Protein: CASSVYGGSYEQYF.

The rearrangement links TRBV9 to TRBJ1-1, with 12 nucleotides matching TRBD1. Germline CDR1 and CDR2: SGDLS and YYNGEE. Trimming at V came to 4 bases and at J to 11 bases, leaving 9 bases not matched to a gene. The CDR3 spans 14 residues. CDR3 in amino acids: CASSQGTGGFSAFF. In nucleotides, the CDR3 is TGTGCCAGCAGCCAAGGGACAGGGGGCTTTTCGGCTTTCTTT.